This T cell receptor beta chain emerged from a study of breast tumors, draining lymph nodes, adjacent tissues. General observations from the study: The data were judged consistent with most tumor T cells coming from lymph node and expanding in tumor. Data only fit, rather than demonstrated, lymph node origin of most tumor T cells. Compared with lymph nodes, tumors were less diverse; compared with nontumor tissue, more.

Germline V CDR1 and CDR2: MRHNA, SNTAGT. Trimming stripped 5 bases from V and 3 bases from J, with 18 bases between. The CDR3 loop spans 16 amino acids. TCRdb itself ran the multiplex PCR reads through MiXCR, one entry per CDR3 protein. This table has roughly 110,000 distinct CDR3 sequences, around 30% appearing once. This clonotype occurred a few times. The antigen remains unidentified. A read error may explain this, as a much larger clone is one base away. Breast cancer patients provided tissue from their axillary draining lymph nodes. The receptor was isolated from a female donor with breast cancer. Some clones in this sample may be carry-over from other donors' samples. The rearrangement uses TRBV6-4 and TRBJ2-3, with D possibly being TRBD2 (5 bases). The sequencing input was axillary lymph node tissue. Written as DNA, the CDR3 is TGTGCCAGCAGTCACTTGGCGGACTCGTCGACAGATACGCAGTATTTT. Translating gives CASSHLADSSTDTQYF.